This note documents a single T cell receptor (beta chain) sequence. Its target is unknown. Other DNA sequences in the sample encode the same CDR3. CDR1 GTSNPN and CDR2 SVGIG come from the germline V gene (reference sequence). This CDR3 comprises 13 residues. V dropped 0 bases and J dropped 7 bases, with 10 bases sitting between them. Samples were assayed with immunoSEQ v3.0 at survey level. Sequencing targeted about 40,000-50,000 T-cell genomes per sample. This table comes from immunoSEQ multiplex PCR, and its TCRdb copy is limited to in-frame clones, with some not included. The sample lists under 20,000 clones, roughly nine tenths occurring once. Each participant with HIV received care in the United States. This sample was taken from a study of long-term antiretroviral therapy in people with HIV. General study points: Repertoire dominance by clones expanded before ART was seen at all time points.

Sequencing was performed on unsorted PBMCs, taken 4.2 years after starting antiretroviral therapy. The TCR comes from a man aged 50 to 60 with HIV. The chain links TRBV30 to TRBJ1-5, with a weak D call TRBD1 (6 bases). The CDR3 region is CAWSVQGGQPQHF. CDR3 nucleotide sequence: TGTGCCTGGAGTGTACAGGGAGGGCAGCCCCAGCATTTT.